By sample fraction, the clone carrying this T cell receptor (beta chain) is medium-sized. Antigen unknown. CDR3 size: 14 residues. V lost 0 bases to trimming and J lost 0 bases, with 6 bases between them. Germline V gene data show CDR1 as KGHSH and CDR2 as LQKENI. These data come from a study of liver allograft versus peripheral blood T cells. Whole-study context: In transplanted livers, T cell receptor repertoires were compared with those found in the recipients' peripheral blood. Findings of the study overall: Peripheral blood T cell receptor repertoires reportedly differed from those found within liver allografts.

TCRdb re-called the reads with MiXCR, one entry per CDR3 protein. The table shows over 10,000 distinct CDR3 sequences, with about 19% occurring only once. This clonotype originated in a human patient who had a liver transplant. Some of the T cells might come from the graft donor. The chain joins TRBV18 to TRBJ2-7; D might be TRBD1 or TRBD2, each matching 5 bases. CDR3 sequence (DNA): TGTGCCAGCTCACCACCGGGGACCTCCTACGAGCAGTACTTC. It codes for CASSPPGTSYEQYF.